This T cell receptor beta chain emerged from a study of regulatory T cells in long-lasting Graves disease. This clonotype has ten or more counts. Its antigen is not known. Points from the study as a whole: Fewer public clonotypes were shared by new patients (966) than by persistent patients (approximately 2,700).

Building of the TCR beta libraries involved iRepertoire HTBI primers and Arm-PCR of CDR3 regions. MiXCR, run by TCRdb on the multiplex PCR reads, gives a single entry per CDR3 protein. The sample holds approximately 560,000 distinct CDR3 sequences, roughly 16% seen once. Documented time point: newly diagnosed GD, antithyroid drugs for less than 3 months. PBMCs were the source of the RNA used for TCR sequencing. Germline V CDR1 and CDR2: DFQATT, SNEGSKA (reference sequence). With 3 bases clipped from V and 5 bases from J, the junction kept 9 bases outside the gene matches. The CDR3 contains 14 residues. These records were also assigned to another study, of T cells in Graves' hyperthyroidism and ophthalmopathy.

The genes are TRBV20-1 and TRBJ2-7, with TRBD1 identical over 8 bases. The TCR originated in a man between 18 and 35 years old with Graves disease. The sequences come from peripheral blood mononuclear cells (PBMCs), collected at new diagnosis, from a patient treated with antithyroid drugs. This chain's CDR3 is CSASRDRSFHEQYF. The CDR3 DNA follows: TGCAGTGCTAGCCGGGACAGGTCATTCCACGAGCAGTACTTC.